This TCR beta chain appears in the sequencing data of a study of T cells after yellow fever vaccination. TCRdb re-called the 5' RACE reads through MiXCR, storing one row per CDR3 protein. The sample has under 400,000 distinct CDR3 sequences, approximately 12% seen once; the top ten hold roughly 3.1%. This clonotype has a handful of counts. Its antigen is unidentified. Germline V CDR1 and CDR2: SGHRS, YFSETQ. The ends lost 3 bases at V and 10 bases at J; junction bases unmatched: 9. The CDR3 is 15 residues long. Overall study results and limits: The booster saw the reappearance of most primary-vaccination clones (roughly 96% CD4, 80% to 90% CD8). Some clonotypes, a small share, were shared between CD4 and CD8 compartments.

The source is a young man who received the YFV17D yellow fever vaccine. This material consisted of CD4+ T cells sorted from PBMCs, taken 15 days after the yellow fever booster vaccination. This chain links TRBV5-1 with TRBJ1-6; 8 bases line up with TRBD1. CDR3 sequence: CASSSQSQGDSPLHF. The DNA for the CDR3 is TGCGCCAGCAGCTCCCAGTCACAGGGGGACTCACCCCTCCACTTT.